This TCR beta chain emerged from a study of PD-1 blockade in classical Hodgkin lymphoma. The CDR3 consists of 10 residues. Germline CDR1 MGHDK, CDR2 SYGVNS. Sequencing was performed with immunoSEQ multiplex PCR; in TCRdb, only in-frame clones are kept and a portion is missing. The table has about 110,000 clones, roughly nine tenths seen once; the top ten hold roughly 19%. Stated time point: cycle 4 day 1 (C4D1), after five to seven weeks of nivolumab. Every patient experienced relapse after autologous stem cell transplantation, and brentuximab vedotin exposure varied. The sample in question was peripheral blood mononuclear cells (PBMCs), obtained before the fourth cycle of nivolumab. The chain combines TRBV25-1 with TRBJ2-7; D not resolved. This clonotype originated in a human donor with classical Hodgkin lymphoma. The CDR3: CASRGYEQYF. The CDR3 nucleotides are TGTGCTAGCCGAGGCTACGAGCAGTACTTC.